The following is a T cell receptor (beta chain) sequence with its context. Possible read error: a much larger clone is one base away. The sample is drawn from a study of early T cells in non-severe SARS-CoV-2 infection. Study-wide context: Sequencing of unsorted whole blood was done on bulk RNA, leaving chains unpaired.

The library protocol tagged individual cDNA molecules with unique molecular identifiers. MiXCR, applied by TCRdb to the 5' RACE reads, yields one record per CDR3 protein. The table shows about 27,000 distinct CDR3 sequences, with 5.4% occurring only once. CDR3 length equals 19 residues. Germline V CDR1 and CDR2: SEHNR, FQNEAQ (reference sequence). The specimen sequenced was whole blood. The sequence came from an adult who was a healthcare worker with PCR-confirmed SARS-CoV-2 infection or an uninfected control (not recorded which). The chain has TRBV7-9 and TRBJ2-6; 8 nucleotides line up with TRBD1. The CDR3 DNA reads TGTGTCAGCAGTAAAAAACCAGGGGGCGTCGGCTCTGGGGCCAACGTCCTGACTTTC. Translating gives CVSSKKPGGVGSGANVLTF.